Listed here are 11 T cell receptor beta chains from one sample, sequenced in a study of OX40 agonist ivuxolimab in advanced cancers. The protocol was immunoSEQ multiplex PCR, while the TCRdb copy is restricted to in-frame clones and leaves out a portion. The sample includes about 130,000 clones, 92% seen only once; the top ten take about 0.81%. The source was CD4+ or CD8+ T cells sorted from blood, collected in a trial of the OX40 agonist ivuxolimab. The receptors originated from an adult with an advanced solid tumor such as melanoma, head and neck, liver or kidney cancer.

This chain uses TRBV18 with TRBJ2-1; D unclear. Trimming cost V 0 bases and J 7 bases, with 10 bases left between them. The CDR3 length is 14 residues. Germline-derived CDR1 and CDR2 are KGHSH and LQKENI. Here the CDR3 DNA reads TGTGCCAGCTCACCACCCGCGATCGGGAATGAGCAGTTCTTC. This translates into CASSPPAIGNEQFF.

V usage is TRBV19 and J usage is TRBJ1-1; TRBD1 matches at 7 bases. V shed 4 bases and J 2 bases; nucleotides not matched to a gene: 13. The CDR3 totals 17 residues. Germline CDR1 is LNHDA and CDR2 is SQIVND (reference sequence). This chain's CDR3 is CASSTVQGLGVNTEAFF. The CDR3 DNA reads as TGTGCCAGTAGTACTGTACAGGGGTTGGGTGTTAACACTGAAGCTTTCTTT.

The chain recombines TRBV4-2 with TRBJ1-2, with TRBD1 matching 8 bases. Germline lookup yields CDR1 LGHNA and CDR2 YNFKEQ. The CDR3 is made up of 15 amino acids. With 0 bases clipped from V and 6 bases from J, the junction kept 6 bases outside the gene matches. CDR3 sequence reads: CASSQEPGQGHGYTF. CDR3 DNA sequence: TGTGCCAGCAGCCAAGAACCCGGACAGGGCCATGGCTACACCTTC.

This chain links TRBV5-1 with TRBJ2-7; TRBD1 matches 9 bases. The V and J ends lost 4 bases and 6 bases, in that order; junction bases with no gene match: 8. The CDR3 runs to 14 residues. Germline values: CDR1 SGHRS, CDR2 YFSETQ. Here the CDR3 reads CASSRQGELSEQYF. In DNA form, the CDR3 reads TGCGCCAGCAGCAGACAGGGGGAACTATCCGAGCAGTACTTC.

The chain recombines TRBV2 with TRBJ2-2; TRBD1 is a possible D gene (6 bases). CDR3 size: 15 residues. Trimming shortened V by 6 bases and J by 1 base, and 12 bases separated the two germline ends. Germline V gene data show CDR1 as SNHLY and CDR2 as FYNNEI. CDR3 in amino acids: CASRADRLNTGELFF. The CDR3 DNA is TGTGCCAGCAGGGCGGACAGATTGAACACCGGGGAGCTGTTTTTT.

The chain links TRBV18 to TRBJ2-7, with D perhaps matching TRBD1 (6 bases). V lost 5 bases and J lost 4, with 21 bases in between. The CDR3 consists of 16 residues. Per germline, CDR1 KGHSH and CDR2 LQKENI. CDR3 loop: CASSSLQGYLRYEQYF. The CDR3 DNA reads TGTGCCAGCTCAAGCTTACAGGGTTACCTTCGGTACGAGCAGTACTTC.

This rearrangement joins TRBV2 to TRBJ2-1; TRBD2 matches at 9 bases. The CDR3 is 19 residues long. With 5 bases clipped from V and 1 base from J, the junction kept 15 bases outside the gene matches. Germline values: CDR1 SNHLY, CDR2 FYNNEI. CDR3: CASSSLVGLAQLSYNEQFF. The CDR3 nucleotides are TGTGCCAGCAGTTCCCTCGTAGGACTAGCGCAACTATCCTACAATGAGCAGTTCTTC.

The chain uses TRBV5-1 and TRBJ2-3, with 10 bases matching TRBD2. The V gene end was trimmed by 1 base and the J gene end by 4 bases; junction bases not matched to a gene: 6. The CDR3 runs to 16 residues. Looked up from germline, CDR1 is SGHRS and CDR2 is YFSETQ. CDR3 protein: CASSLLAGVQSDTQYF. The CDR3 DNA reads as TGCGCCAGCAGCTTGCTAGCGGGAGTTCAATCAGATACGCAGTATTTT.

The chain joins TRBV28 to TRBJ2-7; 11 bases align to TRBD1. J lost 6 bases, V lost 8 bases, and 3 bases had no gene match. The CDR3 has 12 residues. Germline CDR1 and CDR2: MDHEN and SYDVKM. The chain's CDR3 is CASGDRGVEQYF. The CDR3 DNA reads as TGTGCCAGCGGGGACAGGGGGGTCGAGCAGTACTTC.

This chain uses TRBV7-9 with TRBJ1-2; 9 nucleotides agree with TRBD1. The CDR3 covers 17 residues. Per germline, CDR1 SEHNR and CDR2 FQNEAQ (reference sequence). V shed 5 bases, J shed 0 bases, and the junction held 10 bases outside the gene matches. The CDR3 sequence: CASSITRDREANYGYTF. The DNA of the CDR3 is TGTGCCAGCAGCATAACCCGGGACAGGGAAGCTAACTATGGCTACACCTTC.

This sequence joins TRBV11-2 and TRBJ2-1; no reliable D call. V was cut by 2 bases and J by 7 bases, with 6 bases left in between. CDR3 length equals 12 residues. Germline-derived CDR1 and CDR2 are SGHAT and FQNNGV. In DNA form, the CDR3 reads TGTGCCAGCAGCTTACTCGGTAATGAGCAGTTCTTC. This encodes CASSLLGNEQFF.